These T cell receptor beta chains were read from a single sample in a study of T cells in Graves' hyperthyroidism and ophthalmopathy. One entry per CDR3 protein, called by TCRdb with MiXCR from the multiplex PCR reads. This table has roughly 290,000 distinct CDR3 sequences, roughly an eighth appearing once. The sample consisted of blood. These receptors originate from a woman between 40 and 50 years old with Graves' hyperthyroidism. The CDR3 runs from the conserved cysteine through the conserved F or W. Fields, in order: V gene, clone size, J gene, D gene, CDR3 protein, CDR3 DNA. A D gene is named only where the DNA matches it firmly. Not all rows give a size; the values are once, few, many and, for expanded clones, a class.

V gene: TRBV28
clone size: many
J gene: TRBJ1-1
D gene: -
CDR3 protein: CASSSWNTEAFF
CDR3 DNA: TGTGCCAGCAGTTCCTGGAACACTGAAGCTTTCTTT

V gene: TRBV2
clone size: many
J gene: TRBJ1-3
D gene: TRBD1
CDR3 protein: CASRLDRQYSGNTIYF
CDR3 DNA: TGTGCCAGCAGGTTGGACAGGCAGTACTCTGGAAACACCATATATTTT

V gene: TRBV14
clone size: few
J gene: TRBJ2-7
D gene: TRBD2
CDR3 protein: CASSPPGWLAVSYEQYF
CDR3 DNA: TGTGCCAGCTCACCACCGGGCTGGCTAGCGGTCTCCTACGAGCAGTACTTC

V gene: TRBV28
clone size: many
J gene: TRBJ1-4
D gene: TRBD1
CDR3 protein: CASSLNRGINEKLFF
CDR3 DNA: TGTGCCAGCAGTTTAAACAGGGGTATTAATGAAAAACTGTTTTTT

V gene: TRBV18
clone size: many
J gene: TRBJ1-4
D gene: -
CDR3 protein: CASSPNGPKSGKLFF
CDR3 DNA: TGTGCCAGCTCACCGAACGGACCGAAGTCCGGAAAACTGTTTTTT

V gene: TRBV6-1
clone size: many
J gene: TRBJ2-5
D gene: TRBD1
CDR3 protein: CASSSRQGGETQYF
CDR3 DNA: TGTGCCAGCAGTTCGAGACAGGGCGGGGAGACCCAGTACTTC

V gene: TRBV9
clone size: many
J gene: TRBJ1-1
D gene: -
CDR3 protein: CASGTQVGTEAFF
CDR3 DNA: TGTGCCAGCGGGACACAAGTGGGGACTGAAGCTTTCTTT

V gene: TRBV4-1
clone size: many
J gene: TRBJ1-2
D gene: TRBD1
CDR3 protein: CASKTGSMGYTF
CDR3 DNA: TGCGCCAGCAAGACAGGGAGTATGGGCTACACCTTC

V gene: TRBV28
clone size: -
J gene: TRBJ1-3
D gene: -
CDR3 protein: CASISPLSSGNTIYF
CDR3 DNA: TGTGCCAGCATAAGTCCCTTAAGCTCTGGAAACACCATATATTTT

V gene: TRBV10-3
clone size: many
J gene: TRBJ2-5
D gene: -
CDR3 protein: CAISGGFQGPKETQYF
CDR3 DNA: TGTGCCATCAGCGGGGGCTTTCAGGGCCCAAAAGAGACCCAGTACTTC

V gene: TRBV2
clone size: many
J gene: TRBJ2-5
D gene: TRBD2
CDR3 protein: CASISPSGPGETQYF
CDR3 DNA: TGTGCCAGCATCTCCCCTAGCGGACCCGGGGAGACCCAGTACTTC

V gene: TRBV28
clone size: few
J gene: TRBJ2-7
D gene: TRBD2
CDR3 protein: CASSQTGLAATWEQYF
CDR3 DNA: TGTGCCAGCAGTCAAACGGGACTAGCGGCTACCTGGGAGCAGTACTTC

V gene: TRBV28
clone size: many
J gene: TRBJ1-2
D gene: -
CDR3 protein: CASRTTGTNYGYTF
CDR3 DNA: TGTGCCAGCAGAACAACCGGGACCAACTATGGCTACACCTTC

V gene: TRBV27
clone size: many
J gene: TRBJ2-1
D gene: TRBD2
CDR3 protein: CASSWASGRHEQFF
CDR3 DNA: TGTGCCAGCAGTTGGGCTAGCGGGAGGCATGAGCAGTTCTTC

V gene: TRBV6-1
clone size: many
J gene: TRBJ1-1
D gene: -
CDR3 protein: CASSERRNTEAFF
CDR3 DNA: TGTGCCAGCAGTGAAAGACGGAACACTGAAGCTTTCTTT

V gene: TRBV11-2
clone size: many
J gene: TRBJ2-2
D gene: -
CDR3 protein: CASSSQRVLAGGELFF
CDR3 DNA: TGTGCCAGCAGTTCACAAAGGGTGCTGGCTGGCGGGGAGCTGTTTTTT

V gene: TRBV7-2
clone size: many
J gene: TRBJ1-1
D gene: -
CDR3 protein: CASSGRATRGTEAFF
CDR3 DNA: TGTGCCAGCAGCGGCCGGGCCACGCGAGGCACTGAAGCTTTCTTT

V gene: TRBV2
clone size: many
J gene: TRBJ1-5
D gene: TRBD1
CDR3 protein: CASSERTGDQPQHF
CDR3 DNA: TGTGCCAGCAGTGAAAGGACAGGGGATCAGCCCCAGCATTTT

V gene: TRBV29-1
clone size: many
J gene: TRBJ1-2
D gene: -
CDR3 protein: CSVWGRDGYTF
CDR3 DNA: TGCAGCGTTTGGGGGCGGGATGGCTACACCTTC

V gene: TRBV28
clone size: many
J gene: TRBJ1-4
D gene: TRBD1
CDR3 protein: CASNPYGTANEKLFF
CDR3 DNA: TGTGCCAGCAACCCTTACGGGACAGCAAATGAAAAACTGTTTTTT

V gene: TRBV9
clone size: -
J gene: TRBJ2-7
D gene: -
CDR3 protein: CASSDLAGYEQYF
CDR3 DNA: TGTGCCAGCAGTGACCTAGCTGGCTACGAGCAGTACTTC

V gene: TRBV28
clone size: many
J gene: TRBJ2-7
D gene: -
CDR3 protein: CASSPGDASALEQYF
CDR3 DNA: TGTGCCAGCAGTCCAGGGGACGCTTCGGCACTCGAGCAGTACTTC

V gene: TRBV20-1
clone size: many
J gene: TRBJ2-5
D gene: -
CDR3 protein: CSASHRDGHQETQYF
CDR3 DNA: TGCAGTGCTAGTCACCGGGACGGCCACCAAGAGACCCAGTACTTC

V gene: TRBV5-1
clone size: many
J gene: TRBJ2-1
D gene: -
CDR3 protein: CASSIAGQSYNEQFF
CDR3 DNA: TGCGCCAGCAGCATTGCGGGACAGTCCTACAATGAGCAGTTCTTC

V gene: TRBV15
clone size: many
J gene: TRBJ1-1
D gene: -
CDR3 protein: CATSTAGRNTEAFF
CDR3 DNA: TGTGCCACCAGCACGGCAGGGAGGAACACTGAAGCTTTCTTT

V gene: TRBV24-1
clone size: -
J gene: TRBJ1-2
D gene: -
CDR3 protein: CATSDLGTDYGYTF
CDR3 DNA: TGTGCCACCAGTGATTTGGGGACTGACTATGGCTACACCTTC

V gene: TRBV3-1
clone size: many
J gene: TRBJ1-1
D gene: -
CDR3 protein: CASSRGEGATEAFF
CDR3 DNA: TGTGCCAGCTCTCGAGGCGAGGGCGCCACTGAAGCTTTCTTT

V gene: TRBV9
clone size: -
J gene: TRBJ2-2
D gene: -
CDR3 protein: CASSVGSSIGELFF
CDR3 DNA: TGTGCCAGCAGCGTAGGTTCTTCCATCGGGGAGCTGTTTTTT

V gene: TRBV19
clone size: many
J gene: TRBJ1-1
D gene: -
CDR3 protein: CASSIGGGGATEAFF
CDR3 DNA: TGTGCCAGTAGTATAGGTGGGGGCGGCGCCACTGAAGCTTTCTTT

V gene: TRBV7-8
clone size: many
J gene: TRBJ2-7
D gene: -
CDR3 protein: CASSLANSYYEQYF
CDR3 DNA: TGTGCCAGCAGTCTAGCGAATTCTTATTACGAGCAGTACTTC

V gene: TRBV18
clone size: few
J gene: TRBJ2-7
D gene: -
CDR3 protein: CASSPPSLAYEQYF
CDR3 DNA: TGTGCCAGCTCACCACCGAGCCTCGCATACGAGCAGTACTTC

V gene: TRBV6-1
clone size: -
J gene: TRBJ2-1
D gene: -
CDR3 protein: CASSYVFRVRDNEQFF
CDR3 DNA: TGTGCCAGCAGTTACGTGTTTCGAGTGAGGGACAATGAGCAGTTCTTC

V gene: TRBV27
clone size: many
J gene: TRBJ2-7
D gene: TRBD1
CDR3 protein: CASSPGTGKSSYEQYF
CDR3 DNA: TGTGCCAGCAGTCCAGGGACAGGGAAAAGCTCCTACGAGCAGTACTTC

V gene: TRBV6-1
clone size: many
J gene: TRBJ1-1
D gene: -
CDR3 protein: CASSEIMKGREAFF
CDR3 DNA: TGTGCCAGCAGTGAAATAATGAAGGGTAGGGAAGCTTTCTTT

V gene: TRBV6-2/TRBV6-3
clone size: many
J gene: TRBJ2-3
D gene: -
CDR3 protein: CASRTGVDTQYF
CDR3 DNA: TGTGCCAGCAGAACGGGGGTGGATACGCAGTATTTT

V gene: TRBV18
clone size: few
J gene: TRBJ2-1
D gene: TRBD2
CDR3 protein: CASSPPAGGLNEQFF
CDR3 DNA: TGTGCCAGCTCACCACCGGCGGGAGGTTTAAATGAGCAGTTCTTC

V gene: TRBV5-8
clone size: many
J gene: TRBJ2-7
D gene: -
CDR3 protein: CASSRGDGPYEQYF
CDR3 DNA: TGTGCCAGCAGCCGAGGGGACGGACCTTACGAGCAGTACTTC

V gene: TRBV20-1
clone size: few
J gene: TRBJ1-1
D gene: -
CDR3 protein: CSARDPQAGTEAFF
CDR3 DNA: TGCAGTGCTAGAGATCCCCAGGCTGGGACTGAAGCTTTCTTT

V gene: TRBV6-5
clone size: many
J gene: TRBJ1-1
D gene: TRBD1
CDR3 protein: CASSYVAGGTEAFF
CDR3 DNA: TGTGCCAGCAGTTACGTCGCAGGGGGGACTGAAGCTTTCTTT

V gene: TRBV6-2/TRBV6-3
clone size: -
J gene: TRBJ2-6
D gene: TRBD2
CDR3 protein: CASTEPVQGSGISGANVLTF
CDR3 DNA: TGTGCCAGCACCGAACCGGTCCAGGGTAGCGGGATCTCTGGGGCCAACGTCCTGACTTTC

V gene: TRBV27
clone size: many
J gene: TRBJ2-3
D gene: -
CDR3 protein: CASSFWDTDTQYF
CDR3 DNA: TGTGCCAGCAGTTTTTGGGACACAGATACGCAGTATTTT

V gene: TRBV2
clone size: many
J gene: TRBJ1-5
D gene: -
CDR3 protein: CASRIQGSNQPQHF
CDR3 DNA: TGTGCCAGCAGGATACAGGGTAGCAATCAGCCCCAGCATTTT

V gene: TRBV12-3/TRBV12-4
clone size: -
J gene: TRBJ2-1
D gene: TRBD1
CDR3 protein: CASRGQGDYNEQFF
CDR3 DNA: TGTGCCAGCAGAGGACAGGGGGACTACAATGAGCAGTTCTTC

V gene: TRBV4-1
clone size: few
J gene: TRBJ2-2
D gene: TRBD1
CDR3 protein: CASSSPGQGARELFF
CDR3 DNA: TGCGCCAGCAGCTCCCCGGGACAGGGGGCGAGGGAGCTGTTTTTT

V gene: TRBV3-1
clone size: many
J gene: TRBJ1-1
D gene: -
CDR3 protein: CASSHATEAFF
CDR3 DNA: TGTGCCAGCAGCCACGCAACTGAAGCTTTCTTT

V gene: TRBV12-3/TRBV12-4
clone size: -
J gene: TRBJ1-3
D gene: TRBD1
CDR3 protein: CASSQSGGSGNTIYF
CDR3 DNA: TGTGCCAGCAGTCAATCAGGGGGCTCTGGAAACACCATATATTTT

V gene: TRBV19
clone size: few
J gene: TRBJ2-3
D gene: TRBD2
CDR3 protein: CASSTPSGRATDTQYF
CDR3 DNA: TGTGCCAGTAGTACCCCCAGCGGGAGGGCAACAGATACGCAGTATTTT

V gene: TRBV6-2/TRBV6-3
clone size: -
J gene: TRBJ1-2
D gene: -
CDR3 protein: CASSQFRRAYGYTF
CDR3 DNA: TGTGCCAGCAGTCAGTTTCGAAGGGCCTATGGCTACACCTTC